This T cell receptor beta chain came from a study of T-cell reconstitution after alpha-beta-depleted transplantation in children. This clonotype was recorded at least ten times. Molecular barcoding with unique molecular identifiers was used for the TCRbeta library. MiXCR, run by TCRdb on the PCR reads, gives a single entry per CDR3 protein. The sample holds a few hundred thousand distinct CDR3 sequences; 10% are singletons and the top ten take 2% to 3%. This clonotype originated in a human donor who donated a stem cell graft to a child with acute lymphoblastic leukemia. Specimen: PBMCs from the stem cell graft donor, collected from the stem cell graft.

The CDR3 here is CASSPGATEAFF. DNA for the CDR3: TGCGCCAGCAGCCCAGGGGCCACTGAAGCTTTCTTT. The chain employs TRBV4-1 and TRBJ1-1; TRBD1 might be the D (6 bases). Germline V CDR1 and CDR2: MGHRA, YSYEKL. V lost 4 bases to trimming and J lost 4 bases, with 7 bases between them. This CDR3 spans 12 amino acids.